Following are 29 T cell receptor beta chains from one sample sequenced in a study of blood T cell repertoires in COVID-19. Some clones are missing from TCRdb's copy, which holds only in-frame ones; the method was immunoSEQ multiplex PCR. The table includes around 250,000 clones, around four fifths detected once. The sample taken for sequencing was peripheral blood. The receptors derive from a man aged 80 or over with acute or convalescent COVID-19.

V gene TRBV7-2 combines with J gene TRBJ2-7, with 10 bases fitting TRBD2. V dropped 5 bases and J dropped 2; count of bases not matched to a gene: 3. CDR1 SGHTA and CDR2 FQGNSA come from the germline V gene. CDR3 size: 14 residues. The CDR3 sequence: CASSPSGGPYEQYF. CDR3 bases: TGTGCCAGCAGCCCTAGCGGGGGCCCCTACGAGCAGTACTTC.

The CDR3 region has the DNA TGTGCCAGCAGCCCGCGCGGGTTCTATGGCTACACCTTC. Translation: CASSPRGFYGYTF. The genes are TRBV21-1 and TRBJ1-2. TRBV21-1 is a listed pseudogene. The CDR3 length is 13 residues.

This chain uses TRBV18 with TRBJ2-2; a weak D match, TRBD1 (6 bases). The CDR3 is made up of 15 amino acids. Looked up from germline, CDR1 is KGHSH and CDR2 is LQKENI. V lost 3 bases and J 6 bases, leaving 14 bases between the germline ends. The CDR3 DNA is TGTGCCAGCTCACCCAATCAGGGGTCCGCCGGGGAGCTGTTTTTT. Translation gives CASSPNQGSAGELFF.

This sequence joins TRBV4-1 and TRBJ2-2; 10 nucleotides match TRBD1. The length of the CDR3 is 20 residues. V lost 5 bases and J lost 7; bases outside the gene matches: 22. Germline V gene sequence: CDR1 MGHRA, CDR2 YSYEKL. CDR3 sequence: CASSGQTGGSSSHWGGELFF. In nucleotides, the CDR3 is TGCGCCAGCAGCGGGCAGACAGGGGGCTCGTCCAGTCATTGGGGCGGGGAGCTGTTTTTT.

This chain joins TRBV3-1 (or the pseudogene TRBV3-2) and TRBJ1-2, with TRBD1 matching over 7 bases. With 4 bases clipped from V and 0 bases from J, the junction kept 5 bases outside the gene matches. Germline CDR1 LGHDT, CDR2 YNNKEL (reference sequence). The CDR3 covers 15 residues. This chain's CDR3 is CASSLQGGANYGYTF. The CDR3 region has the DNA TGTGCCAGCAGCCTCCAGGGGGGAGCTAACTATGGCTACACCTTC.

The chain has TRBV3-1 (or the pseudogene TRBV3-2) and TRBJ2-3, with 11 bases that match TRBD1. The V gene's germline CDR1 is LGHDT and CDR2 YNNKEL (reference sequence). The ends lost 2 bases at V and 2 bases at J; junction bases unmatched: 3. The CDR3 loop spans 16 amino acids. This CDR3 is CASSQRGQGVTDTQYF. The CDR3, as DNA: TGTGCCAGCAGCCAACGGGGACAGGGGGTCACAGATACGCAGTATTTT.

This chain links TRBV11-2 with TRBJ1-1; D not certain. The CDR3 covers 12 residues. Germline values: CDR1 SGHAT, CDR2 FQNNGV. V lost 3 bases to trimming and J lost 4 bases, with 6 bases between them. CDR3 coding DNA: TGTGCCAGCAGCTTCCCGAGCACTGAAGCTTTCTTT. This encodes CASSFPSTEAFF.

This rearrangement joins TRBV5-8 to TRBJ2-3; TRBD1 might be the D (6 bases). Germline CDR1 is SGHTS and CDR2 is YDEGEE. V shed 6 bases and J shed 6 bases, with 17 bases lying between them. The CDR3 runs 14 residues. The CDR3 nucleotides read TGTGCCAGCACCATTTCAGGGGTCGGCGATACGCAGTATTTT. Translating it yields CASTISGVGDTQYF.

This chain's CDR3 is CASSYPLVPSPDEQFF. In DNA, the CDR3 is TGCGCCAGCAGCTACCCACTAGTGCCTTCGCCCGATGAGCAGTTCTTC. The genes are TRBV5-1 and TRBJ2-1; TRBD2 is a possible D gene (5 bases). With 3 bases removed from V and 8 bases from J, the gap between germline ends came to 21 bases. The CDR3 length is 16 residues. Germline V gives CDR1 SGHRS, CDR2 YFSETQ.

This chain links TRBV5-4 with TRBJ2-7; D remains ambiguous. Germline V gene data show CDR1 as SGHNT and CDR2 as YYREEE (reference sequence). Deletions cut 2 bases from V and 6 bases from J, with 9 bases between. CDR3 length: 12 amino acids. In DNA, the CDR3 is TGTGCCAGCAGCTTAGCTCTCGGCGAGCAGTACTTC. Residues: CASSLALGEQYF. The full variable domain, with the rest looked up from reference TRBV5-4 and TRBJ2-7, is ETGVTQSPTHLIKTRGQQVTLRCSSQSGHNTVSWYQQALGQGPQFIFQYYREEENGRGNFPPRFSGLQFPNYSSELNVNALELDDSALYLCASSLALGEQYFGPGTRLTVT.

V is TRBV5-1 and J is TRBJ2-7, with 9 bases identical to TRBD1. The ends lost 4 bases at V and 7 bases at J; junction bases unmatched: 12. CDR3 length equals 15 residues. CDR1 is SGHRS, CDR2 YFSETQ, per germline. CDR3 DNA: TGCGCCAGCAGCCCCCCCGGGACAGGGCCGGGGGAGCAGTACTTC. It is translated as CASSPPGTGPGEQYF. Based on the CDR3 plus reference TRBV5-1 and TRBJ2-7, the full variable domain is KAGVTQTPRYLIKTRGQQVTLSCSPISGHRSVSWYQQTPGQGLQFLFEYFSETQRNKGNFPGRFSGRQFSNSRSEMNVSTLELGDSALYLCASSPPGTGPGEQYFGPGTRLTVT.

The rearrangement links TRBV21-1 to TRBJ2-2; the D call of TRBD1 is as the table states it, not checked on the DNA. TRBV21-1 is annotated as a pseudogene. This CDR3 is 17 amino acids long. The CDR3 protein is CASSKALRGSSTGELFF. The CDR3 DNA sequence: TGTGCCAGCAGCAAAGCGCTTAGGGGGTCCAGCACCGGGGAGCTGTTTTTT.

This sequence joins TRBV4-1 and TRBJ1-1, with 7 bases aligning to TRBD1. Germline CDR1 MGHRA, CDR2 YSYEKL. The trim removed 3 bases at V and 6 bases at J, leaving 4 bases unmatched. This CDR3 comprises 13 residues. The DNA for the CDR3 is TGCGCCAGCAGCCATGACAGGGCTCCTGAAGCTTTCTTT. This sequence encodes CASSHDRAPEAFF.

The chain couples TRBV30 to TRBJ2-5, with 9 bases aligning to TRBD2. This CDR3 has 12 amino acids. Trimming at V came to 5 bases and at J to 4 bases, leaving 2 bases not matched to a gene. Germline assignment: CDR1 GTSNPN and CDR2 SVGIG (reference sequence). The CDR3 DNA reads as TGTGCCTGGGGACTAGCGTCAGAGACCCAGTACTTC. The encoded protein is CAWGLASETQYF.

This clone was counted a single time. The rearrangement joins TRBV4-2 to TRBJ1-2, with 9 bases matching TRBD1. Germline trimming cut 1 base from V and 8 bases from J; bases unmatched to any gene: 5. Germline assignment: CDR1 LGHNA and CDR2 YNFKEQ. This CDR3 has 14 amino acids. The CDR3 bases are TGTGCCAGCAGCCAAGTCCGGGACAGGGAAGGCTACACCTTC. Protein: CASSQVRDREGYTF.

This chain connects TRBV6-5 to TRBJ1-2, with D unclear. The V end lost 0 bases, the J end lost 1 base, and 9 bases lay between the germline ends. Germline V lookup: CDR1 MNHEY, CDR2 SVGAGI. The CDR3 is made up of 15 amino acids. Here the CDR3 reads CASSYSQYFNYGYTF. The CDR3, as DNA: TGTGCCAGCAGTTACTCGCAATACTTTAACTATGGCTACACCTTC.

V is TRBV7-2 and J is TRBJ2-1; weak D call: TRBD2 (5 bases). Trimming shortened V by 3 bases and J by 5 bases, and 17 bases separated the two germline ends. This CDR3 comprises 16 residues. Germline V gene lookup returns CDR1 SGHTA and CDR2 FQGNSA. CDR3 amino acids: CASSFSSGIGHNEQFF. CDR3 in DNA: TGTGCCAGCAGCTTCTCCTCGGGAATTGGCCACAATGAGCAGTTCTTC.

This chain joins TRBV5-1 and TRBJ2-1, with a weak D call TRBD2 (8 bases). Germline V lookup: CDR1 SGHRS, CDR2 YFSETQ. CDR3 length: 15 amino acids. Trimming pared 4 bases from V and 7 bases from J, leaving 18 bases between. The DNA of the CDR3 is TGCGCCAGCAGCCCTCCAGGGGGACTAGTGAATGAGCAGTTCTTC. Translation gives CASSPPGGLVNEQFF.

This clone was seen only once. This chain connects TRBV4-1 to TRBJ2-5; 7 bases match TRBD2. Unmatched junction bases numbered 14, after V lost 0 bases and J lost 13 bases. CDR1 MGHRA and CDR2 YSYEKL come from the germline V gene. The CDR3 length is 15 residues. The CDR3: CASSQDLQRGALPYF. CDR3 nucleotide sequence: TGCGCCAGCAGCCAAGATCTCCAGCGGGGAGCTCTGCCGTACTTC.

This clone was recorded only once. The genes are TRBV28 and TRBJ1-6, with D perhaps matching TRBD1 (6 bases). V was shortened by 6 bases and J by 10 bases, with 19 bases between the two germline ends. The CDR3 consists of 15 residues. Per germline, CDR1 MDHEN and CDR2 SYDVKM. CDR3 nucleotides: TGTGCCAGCAGACCCACAGGGATCGGTAGCTCACCCCTCCACTTT. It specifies CASRPTGIGSSPLHF. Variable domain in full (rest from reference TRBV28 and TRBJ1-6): DVKVTQSSRYLVKRTGEKVFLECVQDMDHENMFWYRQDPGLGLRLIYFSYDVKMKEKGDIPEGYSVSREKKERFSLILESASTNQTSMYLCASRPTGIGSSPLHFGNGTRLTVT.

This CDR3 is CASSWTGELMNTEAFF. The DNA for the CDR3 is TGCGCCAGCAGCTGGACAGGGGAACTCATGAACACTGAAGCTTTCTTT. The chain couples TRBV5-1 to TRBJ1-1; 9 bases map to TRBD1. There are 16 residues in the CDR3. Unmatched junction bases numbered 6, after V lost 3 bases and J lost 0 bases. Germline V gene lookup returns CDR1 SGHRS and CDR2 YFSETQ.

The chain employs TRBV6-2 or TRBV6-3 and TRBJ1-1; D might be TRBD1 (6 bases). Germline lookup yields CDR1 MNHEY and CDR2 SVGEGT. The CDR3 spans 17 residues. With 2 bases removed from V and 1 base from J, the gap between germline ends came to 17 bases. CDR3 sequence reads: CASSYGRGRGKNTEAFF. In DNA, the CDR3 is TGTGCCAGCAGTTACGGCAGGGGAAGAGGTAAGAACACTGAAGCTTTCTTT.

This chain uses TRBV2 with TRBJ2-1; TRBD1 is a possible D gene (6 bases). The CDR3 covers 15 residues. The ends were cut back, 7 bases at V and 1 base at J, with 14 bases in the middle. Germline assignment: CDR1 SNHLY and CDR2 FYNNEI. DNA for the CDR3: TGTGCCAGCATCCGACAGGAGACATCCTACAATGAGCAGTTCTTC. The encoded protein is CASIRQETSYNEQFF.

The CDR3 sequence is CATETGGGGANVLTF. The CDR3 coding sequence is TGTGCCACGGAAACAGGGGGAGGAGGGGCCAACGTCCTGACTTTC. The chain uses TRBV6-5 and TRBJ2-6; 8 bases match TRBD1. This CDR3 spans 15 amino acids. Germline V gene lookup returns CDR1 MNHEY and CDR2 SVGAGI. V gave up 10 bases and J gave up 4 bases; unmatched junction bases: 9.

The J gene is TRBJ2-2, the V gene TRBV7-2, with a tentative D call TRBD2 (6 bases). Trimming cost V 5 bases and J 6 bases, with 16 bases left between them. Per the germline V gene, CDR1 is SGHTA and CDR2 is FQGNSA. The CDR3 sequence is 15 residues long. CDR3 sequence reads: CASSPYRASAGELFF. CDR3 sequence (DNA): TGTGCCAGCAGCCCCTACCGTGCTAGCGCCGGGGAGCTGTTTTTT.

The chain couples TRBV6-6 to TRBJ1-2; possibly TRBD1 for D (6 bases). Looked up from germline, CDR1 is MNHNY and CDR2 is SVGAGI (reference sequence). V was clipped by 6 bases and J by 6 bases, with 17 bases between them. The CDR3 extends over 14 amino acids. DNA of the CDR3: TGTGCCAGCAGCCACAGACAGGAAGTTGATGGCTACACCTTC. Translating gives CASSHRQEVDGYTF.

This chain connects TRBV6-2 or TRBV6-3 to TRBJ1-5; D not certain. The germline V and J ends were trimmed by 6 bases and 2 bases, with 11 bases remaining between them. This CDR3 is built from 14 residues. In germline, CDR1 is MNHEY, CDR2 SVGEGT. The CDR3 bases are TGTGCCAGCAGCCAAACTTCGGGCAATCAGCCCCAGCATTTT. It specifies CASSQTSGNQPQHF.

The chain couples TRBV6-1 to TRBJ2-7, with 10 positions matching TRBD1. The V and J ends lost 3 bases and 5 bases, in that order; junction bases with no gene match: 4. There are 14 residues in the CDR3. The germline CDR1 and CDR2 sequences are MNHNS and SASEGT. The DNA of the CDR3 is TGTGCCAGCAGTGATGGGACAGGGGTAAACGAGCAGTACTTC. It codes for CASSDGTGVNEQYF.

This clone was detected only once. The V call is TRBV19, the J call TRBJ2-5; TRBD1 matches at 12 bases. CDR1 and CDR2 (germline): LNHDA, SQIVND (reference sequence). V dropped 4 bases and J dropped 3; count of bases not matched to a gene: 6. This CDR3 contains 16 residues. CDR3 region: CASSNPGTGGKETQYF. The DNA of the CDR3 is TGTGCCAGTAGTAATCCCGGGACAGGGGGCAAAGAGACCCAGTACTTC.